A selection of T cell receptor beta chains follows, all from one sample in a study of blood T cell repertoires in COVID-19. Produced via immunoSEQ multiplex PCR; TCRdb's table is partial and in-frame only. The sample consists of roughly 57,000 clones, around 79% of them appearing once. Sequencing was done on a sample of peripheral blood. The receptors shown here come from a man aged 70-80 years with active or convalescent COVID-19. Each CDR3 is given with its conserved first and last residue. The D gene is left open where the match is weak. Size is omitted from some rows. Given values are once, few, many or a class for expanded clones.

TRBJ1-1,TRBV19,TRBD1,.,16,TGTGCCAGTAGGAAGAGGGGACAGGGGGTGGTCACTGAAGCTTTCTTT,CASRKRGQGVVTEAFF
TRBJ1-4,TRBV19,.,.,15,TGTGCCAGTAGTTCCTCCGGTGCAACTAATGAAAAACTGTTTTTT,CASSSSGATNEKLFF
TRBJ1-1,TRBV19,.,.,15,TGTGCCAGTAGTGCCCAGGCGGGGGCAACGACTGAAGCTTTCTTT,CASSAQAGATTEAFF
TRBJ1-5,TRBV18,.,.,15,TGTGCCAGCTCCTTTACGGGGGAACGCAATCAGCCCCAGCATTTT,CASSFTGERNQPQHF
TRBJ2-7,TRBV4-1,TRBD2,few,17,TGCGCCAGCAGCCGCCTAGCCGGGGGGAGGGCCTTCTACGAGCAGTACTTC,CASSRLAGGRAFYEQYF
TRBJ1-5,TRBV30,.,few,13,TGTGCCTGGAGTACGGGGAGGAGTCAGCCCCAGCATTTT,CAWSTGRSQPQHF
TRBJ2-2,TRBV25-1,TRBD1,.,16,TGTGCCACAGTCAGGGGGCGAAGAAGGAGGGCCGGGGAGCTGTTTTTT,CATVRGRRRRAGELFF
TRBJ1-2,TRBV2,TRBD1,.,14,TGTGCCAGCAGTATACAGGGGGCCTTCTATGGCCACACCTTC,CASSIQGAFYGHTF
TRBJ2-6,TRBV30,.,.,17,TGTGCCTGGAGTGTGAAGACTAGTTTCTCTGGGGCCAACGTCCTGACTTTC,CAWSVKTSFSGANVLTF
TRBJ2-2,TRBV29-1,TRBD2,.,15,TGCAGCGTTTTTAGCGGGGGGCAGAACACCGGGGAGCTGTTTTTT,CSVFSGGQNTGELFF
TRBJ2-1,TRBV9,.,.,15,TGTGCCAGCAGCGAAAGCAGGGGTTTCGGCAATGAGCAGTTCTTC,CASSESRGFGNEQFF
TRBJ2-3,TRBV6-6,TRBD1,.,15,TGTGCCAGCAGTAAATGGACAGGGAGCACAGATACGCAGTATTTT,CASSKWTGSTDTQYF
TRBJ1-5,TRBV27,TRBD1,.,14,TGTGCCAGTTCAGGGGGGTATAGCAATCAGCCCCAGCATTTT,CASSGGYSNQPQHF
TRBJ1-2,TRBV2,.,.,17,TGTGCCAGCTGGGCCACCCCGCAGGTGAAGGTTAACTATGGCTACACCTTC,CASWATPQVKVNYGYTF
TRBJ1-1,TRBV27,.,.,13,TGTGCCAGCAGTGAACAACGGAACACTGAAGCTTTCTTT,CASSEQRNTEAFF
TRBJ1-3,TRBV7-2,TRBD1,.,14,TGTGCCAGCAGCTCGTGGACAGGTGGGGACACCATATATTTT,CASSSWTGGDTIYF
TRBJ1-1,TRBV27,TRBD1,.,13,TGTGCCAGCACCCGGACAGGGGACACTGAAGCTTTCTTT,CASTRTGDTEAFF
TRBJ2-1,TRBV11-3,.,.,12,TGTGCCAGCAGCCCCCGCGAGGTTGGGCAGTTCTTC,CASSPREVGQFF
TRBJ2-7,TRBV29-1,.,.,14,TGCAGCGTTGAACTCCTGCAGGGCTCCTACGAGCAGTACTTC,CSVELLQGSYEQYF
TRBJ2-3,TRBV20-1,TRBD2,.,19,TGCAGTGCTAGTCTGTATCAGGGTTTAGCTAGCGGGGGGGCAGATACGCAGTATTTT,CSASLYQGLASGGADTQYF
TRBJ2-1,TRBV6-2/TRBV6-3,.,.,14,TGTGCCAGCAGTCGCCCGCCGGAGGACAATGAGCAGTTCTTC,CASSRPPEDNEQFF